The entry that follows covers one T cell receptor (beta chain) sequence. Its target antigen remains unknown. No much larger clonotype is one base removed from it; base qualities were not supplied. One collaborating source in Seattle enrolled patients during active infection and followed them longitudinally through the course of disease. Each collaborating institution followed its own protocols to collect whole blood in K2EDTA tubes. Collaborator samples were shipped for TCRbeta analysis as frozen whole blood, isolated PBMCs, or DNA extracted from either sample type. The data derive from a study of blood T cell repertoires in COVID-19 (TCRdb year 2020). Notes on the research overall: Samples from collaborators originated in the United States, Italy and Spain and spanned both the acute and convalescent phases of COVID-19. Where HLA class I and class II types were available, the types were taken from metadata supplied by the sample provider, not from assay-based typing. The repertoires were made available in a free public database intended to serve as a resource for research on the immune response to SARS-CoV-2. A de-identified subject ID, COVID-19 status, age in years and sex were almost always included in the sample metadata. The dataset comprised deeply sampled blood TCRbeta repertoires from subjects exposed to, actively infected with, or recovered from COVID-19. The material from the prospective study consisted of cDNA or gDNA derived from T cells, B-cell-depleted T cells, or PBMCs. Samples were obtained from the ongoing ImmuneRACE study (first 160 participants) and from over a thousand subjects provided by 6 global collaborators.

What the study reported, not specific to this receptor: The quantity of clinical and demographic metadata differed by source and by participant and was supplied without curation.

The immunoSEQ Assay, a bias-controlled multiplex PCR, was used to amplify TCRbeta CDR3 regions from genomic DNA. From the authors' description of their analysis: Nucleated cell counts per sample were estimated from amplification of reference gene primers within the assay. Sequence reads were collapsed and filtered to measure the absolute abundance of every unique TCRbeta CDR3 rearrangement. For each sample, productive Simpson clonality was calculated as the square root of Simpson's diversity index over productive rearrangements. The immuneACCESS repertoire file appears here via TCRdb, limited to in-frame rearrangements. These files lack a portion of the clones; in checked studies, under half of the deficit traces to unresolved V genes, and the cause of the others is not known. The V and J calls and the clone size are those of that table, but D and trimming were determined from the DNA. The sample data list just over 150,000 clones, and less than 85% of these were observed just once. The ten top clones hold 5.5% to 7.5% of the sample.

V is shortened by 4 bases, J by 6 bases, and the region joining them spans 15 bases. CDR3 length: 15 amino acids, cysteine to phenylalanine. Here the CDR3 DNA is all that survives: 45 bases in frame from base 1. CDR1 and CDR2, per the germline V gene (reference sequence), are LNHDA and SQIVND. The chain is encoded by TRBV19 joined to TRBJ2-2; the D gene is perhaps TRBD1, on 5 matching bases. This receptor was obtained from a woman in her 40s with COVID-19, enrolled during active disease. The specimen sequenced was peripheral blood. The DNA is TGTGCCAGTAGTAACAAAGGACAATCCCCCGGGGAGCTGTTTTTT. It is translated as CASSNKGQSPGELFF.